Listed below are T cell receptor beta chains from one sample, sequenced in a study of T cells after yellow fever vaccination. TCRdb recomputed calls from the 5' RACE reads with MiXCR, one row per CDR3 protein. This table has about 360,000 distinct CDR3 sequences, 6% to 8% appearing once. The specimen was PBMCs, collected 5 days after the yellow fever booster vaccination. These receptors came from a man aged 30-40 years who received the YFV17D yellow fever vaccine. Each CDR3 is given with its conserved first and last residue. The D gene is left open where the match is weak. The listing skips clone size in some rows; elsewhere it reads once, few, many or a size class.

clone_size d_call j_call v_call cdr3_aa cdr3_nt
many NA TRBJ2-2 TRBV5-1 CASSLGSGPNTGELFF TGCGCCAGCAGCTTGGGGTCCGGCCCGAACACCGGGGAGCTGTTTTTT
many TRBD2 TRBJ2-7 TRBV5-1 CASSPSGLAGGSYEQYF TGCGCCAGCAGCCCATCGGGTCTAGCGGGAGGATCCTACGAGCAGTACTTC
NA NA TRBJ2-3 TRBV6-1 CASSRLRSTDTQYF TGTGCCAGCAGCCGCCTACGGAGCACAGATACGCAGTATTTT
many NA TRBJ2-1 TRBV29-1 CSVEGRGRVSSYNEQFF TGCAGCGTTGAAGGAAGAGGGCGGGTTTCCTCCTACAATGAGCAGTTCTTC
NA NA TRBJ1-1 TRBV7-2 CASSLSGPMNTEAFF TGTGCCAGCAGCTTATCAGGTCCCATGAACACTGAAGCTTTCTTT
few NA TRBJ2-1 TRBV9 CASSVDLKVTEQFF TGTGCCAGCAGCGTAGACCTCAAAGTGACTGAGCAGTTCTTC
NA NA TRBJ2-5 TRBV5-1 CASRYGTLQETQYF TGCGCCAGCAGGTATGGGACTTTACAAGAGACCCAGTACTTC
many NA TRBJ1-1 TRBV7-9 CASSREAFF TGTGCCAGCAGCCGTGAAGCTTTCTTT
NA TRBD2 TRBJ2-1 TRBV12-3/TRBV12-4 CASSLVLTGLANEQFF TGTGCCAGCAGTTTAGTGTTAACGGGACTAGCTAATGAGCAGTTCTTC
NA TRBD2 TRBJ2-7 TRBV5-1 CASRWEGAHEQYF TGCGCCAGCAGGTGGGAGGGAGCGCACGAGCAGTACTTC
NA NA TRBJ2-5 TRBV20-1 CSGQGSRETQYF TGCAGTGGTCAGGGGAGTCGGGAGACCCAGTACTTC
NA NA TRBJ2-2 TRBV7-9 CASSFLETGELFF TGTGCCAGCAGCTTTCTGGAGACCGGGGAGCTGTTTTTT
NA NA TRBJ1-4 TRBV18 CASSSNKRVEKLFF TGTGCCAGCTCATCCAACAAAAGGGTGGAGAAACTGTTTTTT
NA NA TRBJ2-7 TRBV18 CASSPATENYEQYF TGTGCCAGCTCACCCGCAACGGAGAACTACGAGCAGTACTTC
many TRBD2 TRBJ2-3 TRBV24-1 CATSGAGDRDTQYF TGTGCCACCAGTGGAGCGGGAGATCGAGATACGCAGTATTTT
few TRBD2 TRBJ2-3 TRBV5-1 CASSLGLAGTSTDTQYF TGCGCCAGCAGCTTGGGGCTAGCGGGGACCAGCACAGATACGCAGTATTTT
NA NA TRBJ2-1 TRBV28 CASSGPTWDEQFF TGTGCCAGCAGTGGACCCACTTGGGATGAGCAGTTCTTC
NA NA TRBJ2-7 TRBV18 CASSGGLSSYEQYF TGTGCCAGCTCAGGGGGACTGAGCTCCTACGAGCAGTACTTC
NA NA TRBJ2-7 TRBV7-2 CASGGAGPYEQYF TGTGCCAGCGGGGGCGCCGGACCCTACGAGCAGTACTTC
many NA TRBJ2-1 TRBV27 CASSPDYNEQFF TGTGCCAGCAGTCCCGATTACAATGAGCAGTTCTTC
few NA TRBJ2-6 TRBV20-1 CSATEYSGANVLTF TGCAGTGCCACTGAGTACTCTGGGGCCAACGTCCTGACTTTC
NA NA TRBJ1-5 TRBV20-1 CSASDSGGNQPQHF TGCAGTGCTAGCGATTCTGGGGGGAATCAGCCCCAGCATTTT
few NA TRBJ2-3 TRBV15 CATSRSGPTQYF TGTGCCACCAGCAGATCGGGACCTACGCAGTATTTT
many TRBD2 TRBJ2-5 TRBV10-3 CAVKREAQETQYF TGTGCCGTCAAGCGGGAGGCGCAAGAGACCCAGTACTTC
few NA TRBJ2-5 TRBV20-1 CSASRAARGETQYF TGCAGTGCTAGCCGGGCGGCTAGGGGAGAGACCCAGTACTTC
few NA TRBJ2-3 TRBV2 CASSSLGSWDTQYF TGTGCCAGCAGCTCGTTAGGCTCATGGGATACGCAGTATTTT
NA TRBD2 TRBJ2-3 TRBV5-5 CASSLMDSGRGDTQYF TGTGCCAGCAGCTTGATGGATAGCGGGCGGGGAGATACGCAGTATTTT
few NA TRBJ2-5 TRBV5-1 CASSPTSFETQYF TGCGCCAGCAGCCCTACTAGTTTTGAGACCCAGTACTTC
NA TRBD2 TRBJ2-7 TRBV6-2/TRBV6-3 CASSDRLADRSYEQYF TGTGCCAGCAGTGACCGACTAGCGGACCGCTCCTACGAGCAGTACTTC
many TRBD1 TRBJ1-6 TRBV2 CASSRTGGSPLHF TGTGCCAGCAGTAGGACAGGGGGTTCACCCCTCCACTTT
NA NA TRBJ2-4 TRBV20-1 CSAWDRSLAKNIQYF TGCAGTGCTTGGGACCGAAGTTTAGCCAAAAACATTCAGTACTTC
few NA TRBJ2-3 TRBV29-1 CSLRKGDTQYF TGCAGCCTGAGGAAGGGAGATACGCAGTATTTT
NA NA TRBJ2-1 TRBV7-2 CASSALGAGSYNEQFF TGTGCCAGCAGCGCCCTGGGGGCGGGCTCCTACAATGAGCAGTTCTTC
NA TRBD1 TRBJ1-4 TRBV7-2 CASTRRGRDEKLFF TGTGCCAGCACCCGAAGGGGGCGTGATGAAAAACTGTTTTTT
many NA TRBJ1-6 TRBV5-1 CASSLIGNSPLHF TGCGCCAGCAGCTTGATTGGTAATTCACCCCTCCACTTT
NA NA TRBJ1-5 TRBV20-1 CIAMGATSNQPQHF TGCATTGCTATGGGCGCCACCAGCAATCAGCCCCAGCATTTT
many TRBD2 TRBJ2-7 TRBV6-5 CASSYRGGSYEQYF TGTGCCAGCAGTTACAGGGGCGGGAGTTACGAGCAGTACTTC
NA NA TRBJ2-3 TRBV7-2 CASNMGDSSTDTQYF TGTGCCAGCAACATGGGTGATTCGAGCACAGATACGCAGTATTTT
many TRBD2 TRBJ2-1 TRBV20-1 CSASVASGISEQFF TGCAGTGCTAGTGTGGCTAGCGGGATAAGTGAGCAGTTCTTC
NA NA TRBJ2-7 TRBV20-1 CSARGTGTKADYEQYF TGCAGTGCTAGAGGTACCGGGACAAAAGCCGATTACGAGCAGTACTTC
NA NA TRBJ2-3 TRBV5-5 CASSLETSLTDTQYF TGTGCCAGCAGCTTGGAGACTTCACTCACAGATACGCAGTATTTT
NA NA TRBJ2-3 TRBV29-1 CSVELQGSSDTQYF TGCAGCGTTGAATTGCAGGGATCCTCGGATACGCAGTATTTT